This T cell receptor (beta chain) was identified during a study of Graves' ophthalmopathy and Graves' hyperthyroidism. V lost 1 base to trimming and J lost 2 bases; unmatched junction nucleotides: 1. The CDR3 spans 14 residues. CDR1 LGHNT and CDR2 FRNRAP come from the germline V gene. This clonotype was recorded at least ten times. Its antigen remains unidentified. Study-wide findings and caveats: In blood, most expanded thyroid clonotypes above 0.001 frequency were also detected. Ophthalmopathy versus stable hyperthyroidism: 13-signature model gave 85% to 90% sensitivity, just under 82% specificity.

The authors amplified TCR beta CDR3 regions, and they did so from RNA transcripts for repertoire sequencing. Second-round multiplex PCR came after first-round RT-PCR with HTBI primers. TCRdb reprocessed the multiplex PCR reads via MiXCR and lists one record per CDR3 protein. The sample has about 480,000 distinct CDR3 sequences, approximately 15% seen once. This TCR derives from a woman in her 30s with Graves' ophthalmopathy. Sequenced sample: blood. V gene TRBV12-5 combines with J gene TRBJ2-5, with TRBD1 matching 7 bases. The CDR3 reads CASGLGQGQETQYF. CDR3 coding DNA: TGTGCTAGTGGTTTGGGACAGGGACAAGAGACCCAGTACTTC.